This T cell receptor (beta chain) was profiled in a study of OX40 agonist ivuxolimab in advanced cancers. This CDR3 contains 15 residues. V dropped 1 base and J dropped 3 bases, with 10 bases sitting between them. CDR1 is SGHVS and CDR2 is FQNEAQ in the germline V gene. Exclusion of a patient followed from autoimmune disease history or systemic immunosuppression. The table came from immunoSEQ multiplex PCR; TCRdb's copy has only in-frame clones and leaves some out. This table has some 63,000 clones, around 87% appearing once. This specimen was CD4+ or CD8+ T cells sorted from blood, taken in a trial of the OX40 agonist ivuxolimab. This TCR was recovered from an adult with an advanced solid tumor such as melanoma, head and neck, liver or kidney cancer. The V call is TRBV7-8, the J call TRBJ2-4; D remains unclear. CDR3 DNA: TGTGCCAGCAGCTTAGAAAGGACGGGCAAAAACATTCAGTACTTC. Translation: CASSLERTGKNIQYF.